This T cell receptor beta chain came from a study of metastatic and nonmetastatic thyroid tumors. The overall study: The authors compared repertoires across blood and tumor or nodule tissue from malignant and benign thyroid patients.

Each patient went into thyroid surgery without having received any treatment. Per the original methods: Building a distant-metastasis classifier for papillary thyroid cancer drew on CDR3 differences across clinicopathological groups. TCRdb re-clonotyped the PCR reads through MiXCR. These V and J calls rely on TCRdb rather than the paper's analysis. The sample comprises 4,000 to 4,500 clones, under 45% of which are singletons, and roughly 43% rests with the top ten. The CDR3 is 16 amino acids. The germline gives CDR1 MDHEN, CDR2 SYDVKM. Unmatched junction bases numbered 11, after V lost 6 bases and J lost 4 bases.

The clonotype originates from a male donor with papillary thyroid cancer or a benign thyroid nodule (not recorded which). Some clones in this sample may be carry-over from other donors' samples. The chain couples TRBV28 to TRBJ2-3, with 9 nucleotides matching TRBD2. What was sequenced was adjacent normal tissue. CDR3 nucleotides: TGTGCCAGCAGGAGAGGGGTGCGGGAGGGCCCAGATACGCAGTATTTT. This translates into CASRRGVREGPDTQYF. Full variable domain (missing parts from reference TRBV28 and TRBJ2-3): DVKVTQSSRYLVKRTGEKVFLECVQDMDHENMFWYRQDPGLGLRLIYFSYDVKMKEKGDIPEGYSVSREKKERFSLILESASTNQTSMYLCASRRGVREGPDTQYFGPGTRLTVL.